Presented here are 19 T cell receptor beta chains from one specimen sequenced in a study of OX40 agonist ivuxolimab in advanced cancers. The method was immunoSEQ multiplex PCR; TCRdb's version includes in-frame clones alone and lacks a portion of them. Found here are about 61,000 clones, 80% to 85% of them singletons; the top ten hold 3.4%. The source was CD4+ or CD8+ T cells sorted from blood, collected in a trial of the OX40 agonist ivuxolimab. These receptors originate from an adult with an advanced solid tumor such as melanoma, head and neck, liver or kidney cancer.

J is TRBJ2-3 and V is TRBV10-3; D not certain. Germline V gives CDR1 ENHRY, CDR2 SYGVKD. This CDR3 is built from 16 residues. V was trimmed by 2 bases and J by 6 bases, leaving 18 bases between them. CDR3 sequence reads: CAISEPPNRRADTQYF. The CDR3 nucleotides are TGTGCCATCAGTGAGCCCCCCAACCGGCGCGCGGATACGCAGTATTTT.

This chain uses TRBV11-2 with TRBJ2-7, with TRBD1 matching over 7 bases. The V segment lost 5 bases and the J segment 3 bases; nucleotides outside the gene matches: 4. This CDR3 is built from 13 residues. The germline gives CDR1 SGHAT, CDR2 FQNNGV. CDR3 sequence: CASSRTGYYEQYF. The CDR3 DNA follows: TGTGCCAGCAGCCGGACAGGTTACTACGAGCAGTACTTC.

The V gene is TRBV19, the J gene TRBJ1-5; D is perhaps TRBD1 (5 bases). Per the germline V gene, CDR1 is LNHDA and CDR2 is SQIVND (reference sequence). The CDR3 consists of 16 residues. Trimming left V 1 base short and J 0 bases short, with 10 bases between. The CDR3 DNA sequence: TGTGCCAGTAGTATAGGGGACGGGTATAGCAATCAGCCCCAGCATTTT. Translating it yields CASSIGDGYSNQPQHF. Variable domain in full (rest from reference TRBV19 and TRBJ1-5): DGGITQSPKYLFRKEGQNVTLSCEQNLNHDAMYWYRQDPGQGLRLIYYSQIVNDFQKGDIAEGYSVSREKKESFPLTVTSAQKNPTAFYLCASSIGDGYSNQPQHFGDGTRLSIL.

In this sample, this clone turned up once. The chain is built from TRBV6-5 and TRBJ1-3, with D uncertain. Trimming stripped 5 bases from V and 0 bases from J, with 8 bases between. Germline lookup yields CDR1 MNHEY and CDR2 SVGAGI. CDR3 length: 14 residues. Here the CDR3 DNA reads TGTGCCAGCAGTCGAGAGACCTCTGGAAACACCATATATTTT. Translating it yields CASSRETSGNTIYF.

V usage is TRBV5-1 and J usage is TRBJ2-1; possibly TRBD2 for D (5 bases). There are 12 residues in the CDR3. CDR1 SGHRS and CDR2 YFSETQ come from the germline V gene. V lost 3 bases, J lost 7 bases, and 8 bases lay in between. The CDR3 bases are TGCGCCAGCAGCTCCCGGGGTAATGAGCAGTTCTTC. This sequence encodes CASSSRGNEQFF. The full variable domain, with the rest looked up from reference TRBV5-1 and TRBJ2-1, is KAGVTQTPRYLIKTRGQQVTLSCSPISGHRSVSWYQQTPGQGLQFLFEYFSETQRNKGNFPGRFSGRQFSNSRSEMNVSTLELGDSALYLCASSSRGNEQFFGPGTRLTVL.

J is TRBJ1-2 and V is TRBV7-2; D unresolved. The CDR3 contains 14 residues. Germline loops: CDR1 SGHTA, CDR2 FQGNSA. The germline V and J ends were trimmed by 1 base and 4 bases, with 10 bases remaining between them. CDR3 nucleotides: TGTGCCAGCAGCTTAGTTTCGGTGGGCTATGGCTACACCTTC. It codes for CASSLVSVGYGYTF. The full variable domain, in which reference TRBV7-2 and TRBJ1-2 provide the parts outside the CDR3, is GAGVSQSPSNKVTEKGKDVELRCDPISGHTALYWYRQSLGQGLEFLIYFQGNSAPDKSGLPSDRFSAERTGGSVSTLTIQRTQQEDSAVYLCASSLVSVGYGYTFGSGTRLTVV.

The rearrangement uses TRBV5-6 and TRBJ1-1; D is ambiguous. V dropped 1 base and J dropped 4 bases, with 11 bases sitting between them. This CDR3 has 14 amino acids. The germline CDR1 and CDR2 sequences are SGHDT and YYEEEE. The CDR3 sequence: CASSLRQATTEAFF. The CDR3 coding sequence is TGTGCCAGCAGCTTGCGGCAGGCGACCACTGAAGCTTTCTTT. Looking up the rest from reference TRBV5-6 and TRBJ1-1 gives the full variable domain: DAGVTQSPTHLIKTRGQQVTLRCSPKSGHDTVSWYQQALGQGPQFIFQYYEEEERQRGNFPDRFSGHQFPNYSSELNVNALLLGDSALYLCASSLRQATTEAFFGQGTRLTVV.

This chain links TRBV28 with TRBJ2-2; weak D call: TRBD1 (5 bases). The V gene lost 2 bases and the J gene lost 4 bases, with 8 bases spanning the gap. There are 14 residues in the CDR3. Germline-derived CDR1 and CDR2 are MDHEN and SYDVKM. The CDR3 region is CASSLGQGTGELFF. DNA of the CDR3: TGTGCCAGCAGTTTAGGGCAGGGCACCGGGGAGCTGTTTTTT.

In this sample, this clone turned up a few times. This sequence joins TRBV6-5 and TRBJ1-3, with D unresolved. CDR3 size: 14 residues. V lost 7 bases and J lost 0, with 10 bases in between. Germline V gene sequence: CDR1 MNHEY, CDR2 SVGAGI. CDR3 residues: CASTPTSSGNTIYF. CDR3 nucleotide sequence: TGTGCCAGCACTCCAACCAGCTCTGGAAACACCATATATTTT.

This CDR3 reads CASSSAGTGGNEQFF. CDR3 nucleotides: TGTGCCAGCAGCTCCGCCGGGACAGGGGGCAATGAGCAGTTCTTC. The V gene is TRBV7-3, the J gene TRBJ2-1; 11 nucleotides match TRBD1. Germline CDR1 is SGHTA and CDR2 is FQGTGA. CDR3 length: 15 residues. V was clipped by 4 bases and J by 6 bases; unmatched bases: 5.

This chain joins TRBV2 and TRBJ2-7; D call uncertain. With 3 bases removed from V and 3 bases from J, the gap between germline ends came to 9 bases. The CDR3 totals 13 residues. The germline gives CDR1 SNHLY, CDR2 FYNNEI. The CDR3 here is CASSEERSYEQYF. CDR3 bases: TGTGCCAGCAGTGAGGAACGCAGCTACGAGCAGTACTTC. The whole variable domain, remainder taken from reference TRBV2 and TRBJ2-7, is EPEVTQTPSHQVTQMGQEVILRCVPISNHLYFYWYRQILGQKVEFLVSFYNNEISEKSEIFDDQFSVERPDGSNFTLKIRSTKLEDSAMYFCASSEERSYEQYFGPGTRLTVT.

J is TRBJ2-3 and V is TRBV5-1, with TRBD1 matching over 8 bases. Germline V lookup: CDR1 SGHRS, CDR2 YFSETQ. Trimming removed 7 bases from V and 5 bases from J; junction bases left unmatched: 18. The CDR3 covers 17 residues. This chain's CDR3 is CASRLQGAGVAGDTQYF. CDR3 coding DNA: TGCGCCAGCCGTTTGCAGGGGGCCGGGGTAGCTGGAGATACGCAGTATTTT.

The CDR3 reads CASSITGGAAYNEQFF. The CDR3 nucleotides are TGCGCCAGCAGCATAACCGGGGGGGCCGCCTACAATGAGCAGTTCTTC. The chain links TRBV5-1 to TRBJ2-1; 8 bases are a match to TRBD2. CDR1 is SGHRS, CDR2 YFSETQ, per germline. This CDR3 is 16 amino acids long. With 4 bases clipped from V and 2 bases from J, the junction kept 8 bases outside the gene matches.

The genes are TRBV18 and TRBJ2-7; D is possibly TRBD1 or TRBD2 (5 bases each). CDR3 length: 16 residues. V lost 3 bases to trimming and J lost 2 bases, with 17 bases between them. CDR1 and CDR2 (germline): KGHSH, LQKENI. CDR3 nucleotides: TGTGCCAGCTCACCGGGGGTCTTTGCAGAGCCCTACGAGCAGTACTTC. Translating it yields CASSPGVFAEPYEQYF.

J is TRBJ1-4 and V is TRBV11-3; D remains ambiguous. Germline-derived CDR1 and CDR2 are SGHNT and YENEEA. The CDR3 contains 13 residues. V dropped 1 base and J dropped 8 bases, with 8 bases sitting between them. For the CDR3, the DNA is TGTGCCAGCAGCTTAGGGGGAAACGAAAAACTGTTTTTT. Translated: CASSLGGNEKLFF. The variable domain in full, completed from reference TRBV11-3 and TRBJ1-4, reads EAGVVQSPRYKIIEKKQPVAFWCNPISGHNTLYWYLQNLGQGPELLIRYENEEAVDDSQLPKDRFSAERLKGVDSTLKIQPAELGDSAVYLCASSLGGNEKLFFGSGTQLSVL.

This chain uses TRBV6-5 with TRBJ2-2; D is possibly TRBD2 (6 bases). CDR1 MNHEY and CDR2 SVGAGI come from the germline V gene. CDR3 size: 15 residues. V was trimmed by 8 bases and J by 4 bases, leaving 17 bases between them. The chain's CDR3 is CASELIRDFTGELFF. In DNA form, the CDR3 reads TGTGCCAGCGAACTGATACGGGACTTCACCGGGGAGCTGTTTTTT.

This clone was detected only once. The chain links TRBV5-1 to TRBJ2-7; D is ambiguous. Trimming left V 0 bases short and J 0 bases short, with 13 bases between. The CDR3 length is 16 residues. Germline assignment: CDR1 SGHRS and CDR2 YFSETQ. CDR3 bases: TGCGCCAGCAGCTTGGTAGCAGGACCCACCTCCTACGAGCAGTACTTC. It specifies CASSLVAGPTSYEQYF.

The chain joins TRBV28 to TRBJ1-6; 9 bases fit TRBD1. Germline V lookup: CDR1 MDHEN, CDR2 SYDVKM. With 5 bases clipped from V and 9 bases from J, the junction kept 14 bases outside the gene matches. This CDR3 spans 17 amino acids. The CDR3 region is CASSPGTGRALGSPLHF. The CDR3 nucleotides are TGTGCCAGCAGTCCCGGGACAGGGCGGGCCCTGGGTTCACCCCTCCACTTT.

The chain combines TRBV6-4 with TRBJ1-2; 9 positions agree with TRBD1. Germline V lookup: CDR1 MRHNA, CDR2 SNTAGT. V was clipped by 6 bases and J by 6 bases; unmatched bases: 11. The CDR3 has 15 amino acids. CDR3 in DNA: TGTGCCAGCAGAGCCTCGGGACAGGGAAAACATGGCTACACCTTC. It codes for CASRASGQGKHGYTF.